This passage covers 12 T cell receptor beta chains from one sample sequenced in a study of T cells in Graves' hyperthyroidism and ophthalmopathy. From RNA transcripts, TCR beta CDR3 regions were amplified. During a first-round RT-PCR of the TCR CDR3, the HTBI primer set was used. One entry per CDR3 protein, called by TCRdb with MiXCR from the multiplex PCR reads. The sample lists fewer than 250,000 distinct CDR3 sequences; under 20% were seen once. The sequencing sample was made of blood. These receptors all stem from a man aged 50-60 years with Graves' hyperthyroidism.

Ten or more counts support this clonotype. The V gene is TRBV5-1, the J gene TRBJ1-1; 10 bases are a match to TRBD1. This CDR3 contains 15 residues. Germline CDR1 and CDR2: SGHRS and YFSETQ. Trimming at V came to 4 bases and at J to 4 bases, leaving 7 bases not matched to a gene. The CDR3 spells CASSPGTGVPTEAFF. The CDR3 coding sequence is TGCGCCAGCAGCCCCGGGACAGGGGTCCCCACTGAAGCTTTCTTT.

V gene TRBV28 combines with J gene TRBJ1-4; TRBD1 agrees at 7 bases. Per germline, CDR1 MDHEN and CDR2 SYDVKM. After removal of 8 bases from V and 7 bases from J, the junction contained 7 bases not matched to a gene. CDR3 length equals 13 residues. CDR3 DNA: TGTGCCAGCCAAGAGACAGGGAGTGAAAAACTGTTTTTT. Translation: CASQETGSEKLFF.

The rearrangement links TRBV30 to TRBJ2-1; D gene unclear. The CDR3 runs 14 residues. Germline CDR1 and CDR2: GTSNPN and SVGIG (reference sequence). V was trimmed by 2 bases and J by 8 bases, leaving 16 bases between them. The CDR3 nucleotides read TGTGCCTGGAGTCGGTTGACTGCGACCCATGAGCAGTTCTTC. Translating gives CAWSRLTATHEQFF.

The chain employs TRBV28 and TRBJ1-4; perhaps TRBD1 as D (6 bases). The CDR3 sequence is 16 residues long. V was cut by 8 bases and J by 2 bases, with 18 bases left in between. Germline-derived CDR1 and CDR2 are MDHEN and SYDVKM. CDR3 in amino acids: CASGLLGGRTNEKLFF. CDR3 DNA sequence: TGTGCCAGCGGACTACTAGGGGGGAGGACTAATGAAAAACTGTTTTTT.

This clonotype was detected many times. The chain uses TRBV11-2 and TRBJ2-5; 15 nucleotides align to TRBD2. This CDR3 comprises 14 residues. CDR1 SGHAT and CDR2 FQNNGV come from the germline V gene. Losses at the gene ends were 5 bases for V and 9 bases for J; bases not matched to a gene: 4. The CDR3 region is CASSAGLAGGSQYF. The CDR3 DNA follows: TGTGCCAGCAGCGCGGGACTAGCGGGAGGTTCCCAGTACTTC.

Ten or more counts support this clonotype. The chain joins TRBV12-3 or TRBV12-4 to TRBJ2-4; D gene uncertain. The CDR3 runs to 14 residues. The V gene lost 2 bases and the J gene lost 1 base, with 6 bases spanning the gap. CDR3 protein: CASSLPKAKNIQYF. As DNA, the CDR3 is TGTGCCAGCAGTTTACCTAAGGCCAAAAACATTCAGTACTTC.

The V and J genes are TRBV11-2 and TRBJ2-5; unclear D gene. From germline, CDR1 is SGHAT and CDR2 FQNNGV. The CDR3 loop spans 16 amino acids. V was shortened by 5 bases and J by 0 bases, with 16 bases between the two germline ends. The CDR3 region is CASSVSQAAYQETQYF. The CDR3 region has the DNA TGTGCCAGCAGCGTGTCCCAGGCGGCTTACCAAGAGACCCAGTACTTC.

This clonotype has a handful of counts. The chain links TRBV20-1 to TRBJ1-2; D call uncertain. V lost 1 base and J lost 8, with 11 bases in between. Germline lookup yields CDR1 DFQATT and CDR2 SNEGSKA (reference sequence). The CDR3 totals 12 residues. The CDR3 coding sequence is TGCAGTGCTAGAGGCGGGATACGAGGCTACACCTTC. Protein sequence: CSARGGIRGYTF.

The CDR3 loop is CASSQKREGGEQFF. The CDR3 coding sequence is TGCGCCAGCAGCCAAAAAAGGGAAGGGGGTGAGCAGTTCTTC. The chain uses TRBV4-1 and TRBJ2-1, with a weak D call TRBD1 (6 bases). The germline CDR1 and CDR2 sequences are MGHRA and YSYEKL. Deletions cut 2 bases from V and 9 bases from J, with 14 bases between. The CDR3 length is 14 residues.

This clonotype was seen at least ten times. The V call is TRBV12-3 or TRBV12-4, the J call TRBJ2-7; 7 bases match TRBD1. CDR3 size: 16 residues. The V segment lost 3 bases and the J segment 6 bases; nucleotides outside the gene matches: 14. The CDR3 nucleotides read TGTGCCAGCAGTTTGGGTAGCCGACAGGGCCAGAGCGAGCAGTACTTC. This translates into CASSLGSRQGQSEQYF.

This clonotype turned up a few times. The genes are TRBV7-9 and TRBJ2-5; 7 positions agree with TRBD1. The CDR3 spans 16 residues. Germline assignment: CDR1 SEHNR and CDR2 FQNEAQ (reference sequence). Unmatched junction bases numbered 8, after V lost 4 bases and J lost 0 bases. The CDR3 DNA reads TGTGCCAGCAGCTCCGCCCTACAGGGGCACCAAGAGACCCAGTACTTC. This codes for CASSSALQGHQETQYF.

This clonotype was counted ten times or more. In DNA form, the CDR3 reads TGTGCCAGCAGCGGGGACTGGAGGGAGACCCAGTACTTC. The encoded protein is CASSGDWRETQYF. The genes are TRBV7-2 and TRBJ2-5, with D perhaps matching TRBD2 (6 bases). The germline V and J ends were trimmed by 5 bases and 5 bases, with 12 bases remaining between them. The CDR3 extends over 13 amino acids. CDR1 SGHTA and CDR2 FQGNSA come from the germline V gene.